The rows below give T cell receptor beta chains drawn from one sample of a study of blood T cell repertoires in COVID-19. TCRdb keeps only in-frame clones here, not all; method: immunoSEQ multiplex PCR. This table has nearly 60,000 clones, 85% to 90% appearing once. The sample comprised peripheral blood. The receptors originated from a man aged 55-75 years with active COVID-19. The CDR3 runs from the conserved cysteine through the conserved F or W. A D gene is named only where the DNA matches it firmly. Expanded clones are given a class, and other clones once, few, many or no size at all.

j_call v_call clone_size d_call cdr3_nt cdr3_aa
TRBJ1-2 TRBV27 NA TRBD1 TGTGCCAGCAGGGTAGGGGGCGCCTATGGCTACACCTTC CASRVGGAYGYTF
TRBJ2-2 TRBV30 NA NA TGTGCCTGGAGGGCCGTGGACACCGGGGAGCTGTTTTTT CAWRAVDTGELFF
TRBJ1-2 TRBV28 NA TRBD1 TGTGCCAGCAGACAGGGGAGGAATGGCTACACCTTC CASRQGRNGYTF
TRBJ1-2 TRBV7-9 NA NA TGTGCCAGCAGCCCGAGTCGGGTGGATGGCTATGGCTACACCTTC CASSPSRVDGYGYTF
TRBJ1-1 TRBV7-9 NA TRBD1 TGTGCCAGCAGCTCCCCGGACAGGGGGCGGACTGAAGCTTTCTTT CASSSPDRGRTEAFF
TRBJ2-3 TRBV5-8 once TRBD1 TGTGCCAGCAGCTTGGCCGGGACAGGGGCTGGCTTTGCGCAGTATTTT CASSLAGTGAGFAQYF
TRBJ1-2 TRBV5-4 few NA TGTGCCAGCAGCGCCGGACAGTCCCTAGTCTATGGCTACACCTTC CASSAGQSLVYGYTF
TRBJ2-7 TRBV19 NA NA TGTGCCAGTAGTATAGAAGCGGTTAGTCCCTACGAGCAGTACTTC CASSIEAVSPYEQYF
TRBJ2-1 TRBV27 NA TRBD1 TGTGCCAGCAGTTTCTTCACTTTTGGGACAGGGGAGCAGTTCTTC CASSFFTFGTGEQFF
TRBJ2-7 TRBV6-2/TRBV6-3 NA TRBD1 TGTGCCAGCAGTACGCAGGACAGGATATCCTACGAGCAGTACTTC CASSTQDRISYEQYF
TRBJ2-1 TRBV24-1 NA TRBD2 TGTGCCACCAGTGATTTCCCGCTAGCGGGGCGAAATGAGCAGTTCTTC CATSDFPLAGRNEQFF
TRBJ1-1 TRBV3-1/TRBV3-2 NA NA TGTGCCAGCAGCCGAAACTATGAAGCTTTCTTT CASSRNYEAFF
TRBJ2-5 TRBV6-5 NA NA TGTGCCAGCAACCCCCCGGGGGAGACCCAGTACTTC CASNPPGETQYF
TRBJ2-3 TRBV5-1 NA NA TGCGCCAGCAACCCTCAAGGGCAGGGCGCTATAGATACGCAGTATTTT CASNPQGQGAIDTQYF
TRBJ2-7 TRBV5-4 NA TRBD2 TGTGCCAGCAGCTTGGGAGCGGGGCTAACCTACGAGCAGTACTTC CASSLGAGLTYEQYF
TRBJ1-1 TRBV6-1 NA NA TGTGCTAGCGGGGGGGACACTGAAGCTTTCTTT CASGGDTEAFF
TRBJ2-1 TRBV7-7 NA TRBD2 TGTGCTAGCAGCTTAGGCAGCGGGGAAGACAATGAGCAGTTCTTC CASSLGSGEDNEQFF
TRBJ1-2 TRBV3-1/TRBV3-2 once NA TGTGCCAGCAGCCCCGGCGGAAGCTATGGCTACACCTTC CASSPGGSYGYTF
TRBJ2-7 TRBV5-1 once NA TGCGCCAGTAGGGATACTCTCTCGGGGAACGAGCAGTACTTC CASRDTLSGNEQYF
TRBJ1-1 TRBV4-3 NA NA TGCGCCAGCAGCCAAGACCACACGGGCACTGAAGCTTTCTTT CASSQDHTGTEAFF
TRBJ2-3 TRBV7-3 NA NA TGTGCCAGCAGCTTAAACGGTCGCGGGATAGCAGATACGCAGTATTTT CASSLNGRGIADTQYF
TRBJ1-1 TRBV9 NA NA TGTGCCAGCAGCGTAGCAACGGGGAACACTGAAGCTTTCTTT CASSVATGNTEAFF
TRBJ2-7 TRBV5-1 NA TRBD1 TGCGCCAGCAGCTTCTTGGGGGACAGTACCTACGAGCAGTACTTC CASSFLGDSTYEQYF
TRBJ2-3 TRBV19 once NA TGTGCCAGTAGTATAGCTCAGTACACAGATACGCAGTATTTT CASSIAQYTDTQYF
TRBJ1-1 TRBV25-1 NA NA TGTGCCAGCAAGGCAGGGTTGGCTGAAGCTTTCTTT CASKAGLAEAFF
TRBJ2-5 TRBV6-6 NA NA TGTGCCAGCAGTTACTCGGGAGCAGATGAGACCCAGTACTTC CASSYSGADETQYF
TRBJ1-4 TRBV21-1 NA NA TGTGCCAGCAGCACCCGGGACAGGGATCATGAAAAACTGTTTTTT CASSTRDRDHEKLFF
TRBJ2-7 TRBV21-1 NA NA TGTGCCAGCAGCAAAGCCATTCGACAAGGGACAGCGGCCTACGAGCAGTACTTC CASSKAIRQGTAAYEQYF
TRBJ1-2 TRBV7-2 NA NA TGTGCCAGCAGCTTAGTGGTAGGCCTTCCCAGGTCGTGGGGCTACACCTTC CASSLVVGLPRSWGYTF
TRBJ2-7 TRBV7-2 NA TRBD2 TGTGCCAGCAGCTTATTTGGAACTAGCGGGCGCGAGCAGTACTTC CASSLFGTSGREQYF
TRBJ2-3 TRBV3-1/TRBV3-2 NA TRBD1 TGTGCCAGCAGCCAAACAGGGGACACAGATACGCAGTATTTT CASSQTGDTDTQYF
TRBJ2-5 TRBV30 NA NA TGTGCCTGGAGCCTAGCAGTCGGAAAGACCCAGTACTTC CAWSLAVGKTQYF
TRBJ2-3 TRBV28 NA TRBD2 TGTGCCAGCAGTCCCCCTAGCGGGGGGGGCACAGATACGCAGTATTTT CASSPPSGGGTDTQYF
TRBJ1-2 TRBV19 NA NA TGTGCCACCAATGGGGGGAACTATGGCTACACCTTC CATNGGNYGYTF
TRBJ2-3 TRBV6-1 NA TRBD2 TGTGCCAGCAGTGCTTTTGGACGGACTAGTTCGGATACGCAGTATTTT CASSAFGRTSSDTQYF
TRBJ2-3 TRBV11-2 NA NA TGTGCCAGCAGCTTAGTCCAGGGGACTACGCAGTATTTT CASSLVQGTTQYF
TRBJ2-4 TRBV5-5 NA TRBD2 TGTGCCAGCAGCTTGGGGACTAGCGGGGTGGAAAACATTCAGTACTTC CASSLGTSGVENIQYF
TRBJ1-1 TRBV28 NA TRBD1 TGTGCCAGCAGAGGGACAGGTCGTAATGAAGCTTTCTTT CASRGTGRNEAFF